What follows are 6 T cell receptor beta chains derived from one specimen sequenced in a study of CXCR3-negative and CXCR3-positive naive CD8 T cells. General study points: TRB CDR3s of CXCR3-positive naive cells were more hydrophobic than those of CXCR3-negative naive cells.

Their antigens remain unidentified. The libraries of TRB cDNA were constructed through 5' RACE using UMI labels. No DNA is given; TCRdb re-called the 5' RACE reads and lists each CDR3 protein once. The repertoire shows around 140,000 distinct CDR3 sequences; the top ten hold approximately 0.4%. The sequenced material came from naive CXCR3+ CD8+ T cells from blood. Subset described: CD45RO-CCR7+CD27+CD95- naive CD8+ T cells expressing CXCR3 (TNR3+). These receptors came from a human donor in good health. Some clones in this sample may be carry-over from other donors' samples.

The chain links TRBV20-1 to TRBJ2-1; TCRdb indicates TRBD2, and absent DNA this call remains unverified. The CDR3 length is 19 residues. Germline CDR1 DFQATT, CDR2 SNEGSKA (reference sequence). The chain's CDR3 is CSARDLSLAGGPRYNEQFF.

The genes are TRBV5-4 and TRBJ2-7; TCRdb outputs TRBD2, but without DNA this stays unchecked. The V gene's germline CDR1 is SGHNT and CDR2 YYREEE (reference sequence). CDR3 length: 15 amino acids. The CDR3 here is CASSFISSPSYEQYF. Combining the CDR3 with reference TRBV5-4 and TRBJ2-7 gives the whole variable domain ETGVTQSPTHLIKTRGQQVTLRCSSQSGHNTVSWYQQALGQGPQFIFQYYREEENGRGNFPPRFSGLQFPNYSSELNVNALELDDSALYLCASSFISSPSYEQYFGPGTRLTVT.

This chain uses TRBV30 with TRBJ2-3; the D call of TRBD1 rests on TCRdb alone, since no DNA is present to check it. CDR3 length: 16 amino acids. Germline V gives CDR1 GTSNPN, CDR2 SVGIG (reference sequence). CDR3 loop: CAWSPPGQRSTDTQYF.

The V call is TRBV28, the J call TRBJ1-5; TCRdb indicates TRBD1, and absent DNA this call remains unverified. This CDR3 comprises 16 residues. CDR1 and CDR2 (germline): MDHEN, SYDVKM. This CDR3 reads CASSFPAGPVGQPQHF.

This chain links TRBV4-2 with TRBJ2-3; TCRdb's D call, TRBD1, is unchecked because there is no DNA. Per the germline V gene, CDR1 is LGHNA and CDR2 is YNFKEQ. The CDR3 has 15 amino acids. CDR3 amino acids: CASSQDGGFEGTQYF.

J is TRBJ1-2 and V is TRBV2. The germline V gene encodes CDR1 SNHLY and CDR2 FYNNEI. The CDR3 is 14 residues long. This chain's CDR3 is CASKFSHSVYGYTF. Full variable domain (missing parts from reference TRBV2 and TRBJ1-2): EPEVTQTPSHQVTQMGQEVILRCVPISNHLYFYWYRQILGQKVEFLVSFYNNEISEKSEIFDDQFSVERPDGSNFTLKIRSTKLEDSAMYFCASKFSHSVYGYTFGSGTRLTVV.